A selection of T cell receptor beta chains follows, all from one sample in a study of blood T cell repertoires in COVID-19. Only in-frame clones appear in the TCRdb table, and some are missing; sequencing was by immunoSEQ multiplex PCR. The sample lists about 310,000 clones, roughly nine tenths seen once, with roughly a tenth in the top ten. Specimen: PBMCs or T cells enriched from blood (not recorded which). The receptors here all came from a woman in her twenties or thirties who had recovered from COVID-19. Both conserved end residues are part of each CDR3. A D gene is named only where the DNA matches it firmly. Size tells how often a clone was seen (once, few, many) or the class of an expanded clone, and some rows leave it out.

cdr3_nt	cdr3_aa	j_call	v_call	d_call	clone_size
TGTGCCAGCAGTCCACGGGAGCGCCGCGGCGAGCAGTACTTC	CASSPRERRGEQYF	TRBJ2-7	TRBV6-2/TRBV6-3	.	medium-sized
TGTGCCAGCAGCCATTTTGAAGCTTTCTTT	CASSHFEAFF	TRBJ1-1	TRBV28	.	.
TGTGCCAGCAGTGACCTTTGGGACAGGGGGCGAGAAAAACTGTTTTTT	CASSDLWDRGREKLFF	TRBJ1-4	TRBV25-1	TRBD1	.
TGTGCCAGCAGTCTGAAGACAGGGGGGGGATTGAACACTGAAGCTTTCTTT	CASSLKTGGGLNTEAFF	TRBJ1-1	TRBV27	TRBD1	few
TGCGCCAGCAGCCCAACCGAGACAGGGGGCGGGGGTGAAGCTTTCTTT	CASSPTETGGGGEAFF	TRBJ1-1	TRBV4-1	TRBD1	.
TGTGCCATGGGACTAGCGGACTACAATGAGCAGTTCTTC	CAMGLADYNEQFF	TRBJ2-1	TRBV2	TRBD2	once
TGTGCCAGCAGTGAAAGGGGGCCCTACGAGCAGTACTTC	CASSERGPYEQYF	TRBJ2-7	TRBV6-1	TRBD1	.
TGTGCCAGTAGTATAGACCTCACTCTAAGCGGTGAGCAGTTCTTC	CASSIDLTLSGEQFF	TRBJ2-1	TRBV19	.	once
TGTGCCAGCAGTTTTTCATCGGGTGACCCCTCCTACAATGAGCAGTTCTTC	CASSFSSGDPSYNEQFF	TRBJ2-1	TRBV28	.	.
TGTGCCATCGGGCGGGGTGAGGGCTCCTACGAGCAGTACTTC	CAIGRGEGSYEQYF	TRBJ2-7	TRBV10-3	.	.
TGCGCCAGCAGCTTAGGGACAGCTAATGAAAAACTGTTTTTT	CASSLGTANEKLFF	TRBJ1-4	TRBV5-1	TRBD1	once
TGTGCCAGCAGCCTAGCGGGCCAGCAAGAGACCCAGTACTTC	CASSLAGQQETQYF	TRBJ2-5	TRBV6-5	TRBD2	.
TGTGCCAGCAGTAGTACGACTAGCGGCTTAGGTGAGCAGTTCTTC	CASSSTTSGLGEQFF	TRBJ2-1	TRBV27	TRBD2	.
TGCAGTGCTAGTATGCCGGTGCTAAGCGGCTACACCTTC	CSASMPVLSGYTF	TRBJ1-2	TRBV20-1	.	few
TGCAGCGTTGAAGATAGAGGGGGCAAACCCTACGAGCAGTACTTC	CSVEDRGGKPYEQYF	TRBJ2-7	TRBV29-1	TRBD1	.
TGTGCCAGCAGCTTACCTGGGACTTCCTTGGGGGATACGCAGTATTTT	CASSLPGTSLGDTQYF	TRBJ2-3	TRBV11-2	.	.
TGTGCCAGCAGTTCGGGACAGGAGAACACCGGGGAGCTGTTTTTT	CASSSGQENTGELFF	TRBJ2-2	TRBV28	TRBD1	.
TGCAGCGCGGGACAGGGTGTCACTGAAGCTTTCTTT	CSAGQGVTEAFF	TRBJ1-1	TRBV29-1	TRBD1	.